This passage covers 22 T cell receptor beta chains from one sample sequenced in a study of cytomegalovirus exposure and HLA in healthy donors. PCR involved 60 Vbeta and 13 Jbeta primers. Some clones are missing from TCRdb's copy, which holds only in-frame ones; the method was immunoSEQ multiplex PCR. Counted here are 150,000 to 200,000 clones, 65% to 90% occurring once; the ten biggest clones make up approximately 2.1%. The sequencing input was PBMCs. These receptor sequences come from a woman aged 50 to 65 in good health and CMV-seronegative.

The chain is built from TRBV7-3 and TRBJ2-3; 8 bases are shared with TRBD2. Germline trimming cut 4 bases from V and 7 bases from J; bases unmatched to any gene: 10. Germline CDR1 reads SGHTA; CDR2 reads FQGTGA. This CDR3 comprises 15 residues. The CDR3 sequence is CASSSQGSGDYTQYF. The CDR3 coding sequence is TGTGCCAGCAGCTCCCAGGGTAGCGGGGATTATACGCAGTATTTT. Based on the CDR3 plus reference TRBV7-3 and TRBJ2-3, the full variable domain is GAGVSQTPSNKVTEKGKYVELRCDPISGHTALYWYRQSLGQGPEFLIYFQGTGAADDSGLPNDRFFAVRPEGSVSTLKIQRTERGDSAVYLCASSSQGSGDYTQYFGPGTRLTVL.

The rearrangement joins TRBV14 to TRBJ2-2; 7 bases are a match to TRBD2. Per germline, CDR1 SGHDN and CDR2 FVKESK. This CDR3 spans 16 amino acids. After removal of 4 bases from V and 7 bases from J, the junction contained 12 bases not matched to a gene. The chain's CDR3 is CASSPLLAGEGGELFF. CDR3 coding DNA: TGTGCCAGCAGCCCCCTCCTGGCGGGAGAAGGCGGGGAGCTGTTTTTT.

This chain connects TRBV5-5 to TRBJ1-1; D gene unclear. CDR3 length: 14 amino acids. The germline V and J ends were trimmed by 4 bases and 1 base, with 11 bases remaining between them. The germline V gene has CDR1 SGHKS and CDR2 YYEKEE (reference sequence). The CDR3 region is CASSHSNRNTEAFF. The CDR3 DNA reads TGTGCCAGCAGCCATAGTAACAGGAACACTGAAGCTTTCTTT.

This clone was seen only once. The J gene is TRBJ2-2, the V gene TRBV18; D may be TRBD1 (6 bases). Trimming stripped 3 bases from V and 4 bases from J, with 15 bases between. The CDR3 loop spans 16 amino acids. In germline, CDR1 is KGHSH, CDR2 LQKENI. Here the CDR3 reads CASSPSQQGTTGELFF. As DNA, the CDR3 is TGTGCCAGCTCACCGAGCCAACAGGGAACCACCGGGGAGCTGTTTTTT.

V usage is TRBV28 and J usage is TRBJ1-2; a possible D gene is TRBD1 (5 bases). Trimming pared 7 bases from V and 0 bases from J, leaving 12 bases between. The germline V gene encodes CDR1 MDHEN and CDR2 SYDVKM. The CDR3 totals 14 residues. The CDR3 region has the DNA TGTGCCAGCACCGTAACAGGTTCTAACTATGGCTACACCTTC. The encoded protein is CASTVTGSNYGYTF.

The J gene is TRBJ1-5, the V gene TRBV19, with 7 bases fitting TRBD1. The J segment lost 4 bases and the V segment lost 2 bases, leaving 5 bases of the junction unmatched. The CDR3 loop spans 15 amino acids. Germline values: CDR1 LNHDA, CDR2 SQIVND (reference sequence). Written as DNA, the CDR3 is TGTGCCAGTAGTATAAAGGGGGCGACGAATCAGCCCCAGCATTTT. The encoded protein is CASSIKGATNQPQHF.

In this sample, this clone turned up a few times. The V and J genes are TRBV28 and TRBJ2-7, with D tentatively TRBD1 (6 bases). There are 14 residues in the CDR3. From germline, CDR1 is MDHEN and CDR2 SYDVKM. Trimming removed 3 bases from V and 6 bases from J, with 15 bases in between. The CDR3 bases are TGTGCCAGCAGTTTCGACAGGATCCGCTTCGAGCAGTACTTC. Encoded protein: CASSFDRIRFEQYF.

This clone was recorded once. The chain is built from TRBV9 and TRBJ2-3; the D gene is possibly TRBD2 (5 bases). This CDR3 spans 14 amino acids. Trimming removed 0 bases from V and 6 bases from J, with 11 bases in between. CDR1 is SGDLS, CDR2 YYNGEE, per germline. CDR3 protein: CASSVATGGDTQYF. CDR3 in DNA: TGTGCCAGCAGCGTAGCTACGGGCGGGGATACGCAGTATTTT.

The rearrangement links TRBV9 to TRBJ2-5; 9 nucleotides align to TRBD1. V trimming: 0 bases; J trimming: 4 bases; junction bases outside the gene matches: 7. The CDR3 is 16 residues long. Germline V gives CDR1 SGDLS, CDR2 YYNGEE. CDR3: CASSVGWGQGSETQYF. The CDR3 DNA is TGTGCCAGCAGCGTAGGTTGGGGACAGGGATCAGAGACCCAGTACTTC. Using reference TRBV9 and TRBJ2-5 for the parts outside the CDR3, the full variable domain is DSGVTQTPKHLITATGQRVTLRCSPRSGDLSVYWYQQSLDQGLQFLIQYYNGEERAKGNILERFSAQQFPDLHSELNLSSLELGDSALYFCASSVGWGQGSETQYFGPGTRLLVL.

This clone is a singleton in its sample. The CDR3 is CASTLGAMNTEAFF. In DNA form, the CDR3 reads TGCGCCAGCACTTTAGGGGCAATGAACACTGAAGCTTTCTTT. This chain uses TRBV10-2 with TRBJ1-1; a possible D gene is TRBD1 (5 bases). CDR1 and CDR2 (germline): WSHSY, SAAADI. This CDR3 comprises 14 residues. Trimming took 7 bases from V and 0 from J, leaving 12 bases between them.

As for this clone: One end of the junction varies from germline; a read error may be responsible. J is TRBJ2-5 and V is TRBV5-1; TRBD2 is a possible D gene (6 bases). This CDR3 contains 15 residues. Germline CDR1 SGHRS, CDR2 YFSETQ. The CDR3 loop reads CASSGPGTSKEAQYF. In DNA, the CDR3 is TGCGCCAGCAGCGGTCCCGGGACTTCCAAAGAGGCCCAGTACTTC.

The V call is TRBV14, the J call TRBJ1-2, with no clear D. This CDR3 is built from 12 residues. V gave up 6 bases and J gave up 6 bases, with 11 bases separating them. Per germline, CDR1 SGHDN and CDR2 FVKESK. Here the CDR3 DNA reads TGTGCCAGCAGGGGCCGAACGGATGGCTACACCTTC. It yields the protein CASRGRTDGYTF.

This chain links TRBV28 with TRBJ2-1, with 11 bases matching TRBD2. The germline V gene has CDR1 MDHEN and CDR2 SYDVKM. The CDR3 totals 16 residues. The V segment lost 2 bases and the J segment 9 bases; nucleotides outside the gene matches: 9. The CDR3 nucleotides are TGTGCCAGCAGTTTAGTAGCGGGAGGGCCTCTTCCTGAGCAGTTCTTC. It encodes CASSLVAGGPLPEQFF.

This sequence joins TRBV7-8 and TRBJ1-3; 8 bases match TRBD1. CDR3 length: 18 amino acids. Germline V gene sequence: CDR1 SGHVS, CDR2 FQNEAQ. V lost 4 bases to trimming and J lost 3 bases; unmatched junction nucleotides: 14. The CDR3, as DNA: TGTGCCAGCAGCTCCCAGGGGGCGCGGGTTAGTGGTGGAAACACCATATATTTT. Protein: CASSSQGARVSGGNTIYF.

This clone was observed a few times. This rearrangement joins TRBV4-2 to TRBJ1-5; weak D call: TRBD1 (6 bases). Trimming took 4 bases from V and 2 from J, leaving 12 bases between them. The CDR3 covers 15 residues. Per germline, CDR1 LGHNA and CDR2 YNFKEQ. The CDR3 nucleotides are TGTGCCAGCAGCCTCAGGGGAGGGGGCAATCAGCCCCAGCATTTT. Protein product: CASSLRGGGNQPQHF.

The CDR3 sequence is CASSLGTLAGGKETQYF. The CDR3 DNA reads TGTGCCAGCAGCTTAGGGACCCTAGCGGGAGGTAAAGAGACCCAGTACTTC. The V call is TRBV7-2, the J call TRBJ2-5; the match to TRBD2 covers 11 bases. Germline assignment: CDR1 SGHTA and CDR2 FQGNSA. The CDR3 consists of 17 residues. J was trimmed by 3 bases and V by 1 base; bases with no gene match: 7. Supplemented by reference TRBV7-2 and TRBJ2-5, the full variable domain reads GAGVSQSPSNKVTEKGKDVELRCDPISGHTALYWYRQSLGQGLEFLIYFQGNSAPDKSGLPSDRFSAERTGGSVSTLTIQRTQQEDSAVYLCASSLGTLAGGKETQYFGPGTRLLVL.

This clone was seen a single time. Other DNA sequences in this sample translate to the same CDR3. The chain joins TRBV6-1 to TRBJ1-1; D is uncertain. CDR1 and CDR2 from the germline V gene are MNHNS and SASEGT. Trimming removed 5 bases from V and 0 bases from J, with 10 bases in between. The length of the CDR3 is 14 residues. CDR3: CASSLQVMNTEAFF. The CDR3 DNA sequence: TGTGCCAGCAGTCTTCAGGTCATGAACACTGAAGCTTTCTTT.

The chain employs TRBV5-5 and TRBJ1-5; D remains unclear. This CDR3 has 15 amino acids. Germline-derived CDR1 and CDR2 are SGHKS and YYEKEE (reference sequence). Trimming pared 0 bases from V and 0 bases from J, leaving 7 bases between. The DNA for the CDR3 is TGTGCCAGCAGCTTGGGGCAGAATAGCAATCAGCCCCAGCATTTT. This translates into CASSLGQNSNQPQHF.

The CDR3 DNA sequence: TGTGCCAGTAGTATTGATAGCGGGAGTACCGTCCGGCACAATGAGCAGTTCTTC. Protein product: CASSIDSGSTVRHNEQFF. The genes are TRBV19 and TRBJ2-1; 9 nucleotides agree with TRBD2. This CDR3 is built from 18 residues. Germline V lookup: CDR1 LNHDA, CDR2 SQIVND (reference sequence). The V segment lost 3 bases and the J segment 5 bases; nucleotides outside the gene matches: 14. The complete variable domain, with remaining parts taken from reference TRBV19 and TRBJ2-1, reads DGGITQSPKYLFRKEGQNVTLSCEQNLNHDAMYWYRQDPGQGLRLIYYSQIVNDFQKGDIAEGYSVSREKKESFPLTVTSAQKNPTAFYLCASSIDSGSTVRHNEQFFGPGTRLTVL.

The genes are TRBV7-9 and TRBJ1-1; D remains ambiguous. Per germline, CDR1 SEHNR and CDR2 FQNEAQ (reference sequence). This CDR3 has 11 residues. V lost 5 bases and J 5 bases, leaving 6 bases between the germline ends. DNA for the CDR3: TGTGCCAGCAGCCAGGTGACTGAAGCTTTCTTT. Translating gives CASSQVTEAFF.

The chain joins TRBV27 to TRBJ2-7; 7 bases agree with TRBD2. The germline gives CDR1 MNHEY, CDR2 SMNVEV (reference sequence). The CDR3 consists of 16 residues. Unmatched junction bases numbered 7, after V lost 2 bases and J lost 0 bases. DNA of the CDR3: TGTGCCAGCAGTTTACGGCTAGCGGTAGACTCCTACGAGCAGTACTTC. Amino acid sequence: CASSLRLAVDSYEQYF.

The chain is built from TRBV2 and TRBJ2-1; TRBD2 agrees at 9 bases. There are 22 residues in the CDR3. J was trimmed by 0 bases and V by 3 bases; bases with no gene match: 21. Germline V CDR1 and CDR2: SNHLY, FYNNEI. The CDR3, as DNA: TGTGCCAGCAGTGACAGGGGTGGATTACGCGGGAGGGCCCGGAGCTCCTACAATGAGCAGTTCTTC. It codes for CASSDRGGLRGRARSSYNEQFF.